This is a list of T cell receptor beta chains from one sample in a study of control samples from healthy donors and cancer patients. Sequenced by immunoSEQ multiplex PCR; TCRdb stores in-frame clones only, minus some. The table includes around 250,000 clones, almost 85% detected once. The sample consisted of PBMCs. The origin of the receptors is a woman in her fifties or sixties with lung cancer. Each CDR3 is given with its conserved first and last residue. Fields, in order: V gene, D gene, clone size, J gene, CDR3 DNA, CDR3 protein. The D gene is left open where the match is weak. Clone size, where shown, is once, few, many, or a class for clones that have expanded.

>TRBV5-5|TRBD1|NA|TRBJ1-1
TGTGCCAGCAAAGCTGGACAGGGGAAAGCTGAAGCTTTCTTT
CASKAGQGKAEAFF
>TRBV15|TRBD1|NA|TRBJ1-6
TGTGCCACCAGCAGGAACAGGGGGTTGGAATCACCCCTCCACTTT
CATSRNRGLESPLHF
>TRBV27|TRBD1|NA|TRBJ1-1
TGTGCCAGCAGTTTACACGGGGACAGGGCGAACACTGAAGCTTTCTTT
CASSLHGDRANTEAFF
>TRBV7-3|NA|NA|TRBJ2-7
TGTGCCAGCAGCTCCAGGGAGACCTACGAGCAGTACTTC
CASSSRETYEQYF
>TRBV11-3|NA|few|TRBJ2-1
TGTGCCAGCAGCTTAGCGGGAGCCAATGAGCAGTTCTTC
CASSLAGANEQFF
>TRBV11-1|TRBD2|NA|TRBJ2-1
TGTGCCAGCAGCCAGGGACTAGCGGGAAACATCGAGCAGTTCTTC
CASSQGLAGNIEQFF
>TRBV5-4|TRBD1|once|TRBJ1-1
TGTGCCAGCAGCCGCCCGGGACAGGGCGTTGGGGCCGTAAGCACTGAAGCTTTCTTT
CASSRPGQGVGAVSTEAFF
>TRBV7-9|NA|NA|TRBJ1-1
TGTGCCAGCAGCTTATATAGCACTGAAGCTTTCTTT
CASSLYSTEAFF
>TRBV6-5|TRBD1|NA|TRBJ1-1
TGTGCCAGCAGCCTTGGACAGGGCGGAGAAGCTTTCTTT
CASSLGQGGEAFF
>TRBV6-1|NA|NA|TRBJ1-5
TGTGCCAGCAGTGAAGCATGGCAGAACAATCAGCCCCAGCATTTT
CASSEAWQNNQPQHF
>TRBV3-1/TRBV3-2|NA|NA|TRBJ2-3
TGTGCCAGCAGCCAAAGGGGCACAGATACGCAGTATTTT
CASSQRGTDTQYF
>TRBV3-1/TRBV3-2|TRBD1|NA|TRBJ1-2
TGTGCCAGCAGCCAAGGGACAGGGGGCAATCCGTATGGCTACACCTTC
CASSQGTGGNPYGYTF
>TRBV19|NA|NA|TRBJ2-1
TGTGCCAGTGGGTCACAGGGATCCAATGAGCAGTTCTTC
CASGSQGSNEQFF
>TRBV4-1|NA|NA|TRBJ2-6
TGCGCCAGCAGTCCCAGGGGGGGTTCCGGGGCCAACGTCCTGACTTTC
CASSPRGGSGANVLTF
>TRBV27|NA|once|TRBJ2-2
TGTGCCAGCAGTTTATTCAGGGCCGGGGAGCTGTTTTTT
CASSLFRAGELFF
>TRBV19|NA|NA|TRBJ1-4
TGTGCCAGTCGTAGGGGGGCGGATGAAAAACTGTTTTTT
CASRRGADEKLFF
>TRBV2|NA|NA|TRBJ2-7
TGTGCCAGCAGTGGGGACCCCTACGAGCAGTACTTC
CASSGDPYEQYF
>TRBV30|TRBD2|NA|TRBJ2-7
TGTGCCTGGACCCGCGGTAGCGGGAGGTCCTACGAGCAGTACTTC
CAWTRGSGRSYEQYF
>TRBV7-8|TRBD1|NA|TRBJ2-2
TGTGCCAGCAGCTTACCAGGGGGATACACCGGGGAGCTGTTTTTT
CASSLPGGYTGELFF
>TRBV5-1|TRBD2|NA|TRBJ2-1
TGCGCCAGCACTGCGCGGGAGCGGGGTGAGCAGTTCTTC
CASTARERGEQFF
>TRBV24-1|TRBD1|NA|TRBJ2-7
TGTGCCACCAGTGATGGCCAACAGGGGAACTACGAGCAGTACTTC
CATSDGQQGNYEQYF
>TRBV29-1|NA|NA|TRBJ2-7
TGCAGCGTTGAAGGGACCGGGGACGGAAGCTCCTACGAGCAGTACTTC
CSVEGTGDGSSYEQYF
>TRBV10-3|NA|NA|TRBJ1-4
TGTGCCATCAGTGATAAGCTGATGAATGAAAAACTGTTTTTT
CAISDKLMNEKLFF
>TRBV5-1|TRBD2|NA|TRBJ2-1
TGCGCCAGCAGCTTGCATCAGCGGGGGGGCGATGTCAATGAGCAGTTCTTC
CASSLHQRGGDVNEQFF
>TRBV9|TRBD2|NA|TRBJ2-3
TGTGCCAGCAGCGTAGTGGGACTAGCGACCACAGATACGCAGTATTTT
CASSVVGLATTDTQYF